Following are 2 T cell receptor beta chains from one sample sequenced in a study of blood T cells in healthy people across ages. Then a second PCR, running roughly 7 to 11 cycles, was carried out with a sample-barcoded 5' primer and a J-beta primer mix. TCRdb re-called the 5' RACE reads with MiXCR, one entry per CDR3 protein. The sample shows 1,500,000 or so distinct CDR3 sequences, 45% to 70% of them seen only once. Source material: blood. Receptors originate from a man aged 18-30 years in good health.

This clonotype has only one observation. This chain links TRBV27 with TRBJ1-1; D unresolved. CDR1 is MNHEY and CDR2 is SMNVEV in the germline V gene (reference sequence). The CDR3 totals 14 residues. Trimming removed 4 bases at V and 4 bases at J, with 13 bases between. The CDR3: CASSYEGGSTEAFF. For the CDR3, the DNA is TGTGCCAGCAGTTATGAGGGAGGATCCACTGAAGCTTTCTTT.

The CDR3 DNA reads TGTGCCAGCAGCACTCCGGGACCCAGAGACGAGCAGTACTTC. It codes for CASSTPGPRDEQYF. The chain combines TRBV5-5 with TRBJ2-5; tentatively, D is TRBD1 or TRBD2 (5 bases each). The DNA end is a closer match to TRBJ2-7, so the J assignment may be wrong. The germline V gene encodes CDR1 SGHKS and CDR2 YYEKEE (reference sequence). CDR3 length equals 14 residues.